These T cell receptor beta chains were read from a single sample in a study of CD8 T cells in ankylosing spondylitis. TCRdb reprocessed the 5' RACE reads via MiXCR and lists one record per CDR3 protein. This table holds 300,000 to 400,000 distinct CDR3 sequences, about a fifth found once. The sample taken for sequencing was blood, either unsorted or a sorted T cell fraction (not recorded which). The receptors were sampled from a male donor with ankylosing spondylitis. Each CDR3 is given with its conserved first and last residue. The D gene is left open where the match is weak. A clone size is listed for some rows: how often the clone was seen (once, few, many), or a class if it is expanded.

v_call	clone_size	cdr3_length	j_call	d_call	cdr3_aa	cdr3_nt
TRBV29-1	.	13	TRBJ1-1	.	CSVGGQMNTEAFF	TGCAGCGTTGGAGGCCAAATGAACACTGAAGCTTTCTTT
TRBV13	.	14	TRBJ1-1	TRBD1	CASREQGPDTEASF	TGTGCCAGCAGAGAACAGGGGCCTGACACTGAAGCTTCCTTT
TRBV5-6	few	15	TRBJ1-1	.	CASSSLGHMNTEAFF	TGTGCCAGCAGCTCGCTCGGACATATGAACACTGAAGCTTTCTTT
TRBV12-3/TRBV12-4	.	16	TRBJ2-3	TRBD2	CASSTNSGSRTDTQYF	TGTGCCAGCAGCACCAATAGCGGGAGTCGCACAGATACGCAGTATTTT
TRBV5-5	.	12	TRBJ2-1	.	CASTPLRAEQFF	TGTGCCAGCACTCCCCTGCGAGCTGAGCAGTTCTTC
TRBV28	.	13	TRBJ1-6	.	CASSPRLFSPLHF	TGTGCCAGCAGTCCTCGGTTGTTTTCACCCCTCCACTTT
TRBV11-2	.	15	TRBJ1-1	TRBD1	CASRATGAANTEAFF	TGTGCCAGCCGCGCGACAGGGGCGGCGAACACTGAAGCTTTCTTT
TRBV29-1	.	13	TRBJ2-3	TRBD2	CSGTSGNTDTQYF	TGCAGCGGGACTAGCGGGAACACAGATACGCAGTATTTT
TRBV15	few	13	TRBJ1-2	.	CATSRDAGFGYTF	TGTGCCACCAGCAGAGATGCAGGGTTTGGCTACACCTTC
TRBV5-5	once	17	TRBJ2-5	.	CASSLGQGWGKLETQYF	TGTGCCAGCAGCTTGGGGCAGGGTTGGGGGAAACTGGAGACCCAGTACTTC
TRBV20-1	few	15	TRBJ2-7	TRBD2	CSARDPGSGRYEQYF	TGCAGTGCTAGAGATCCGGGGAGCGGGAGGTACGAGCAGTACTTC
TRBV2	few	13	TRBJ2-5	.	CASSEDGRETQYF	TGTGCCAGCAGTGAAGACGGGAGAGAGACCCAGTACTTC
TRBV5-6	many	17	TRBJ2-2	.	CASSFDRGAMGPGELFF	TGTGCCAGCAGCTTTGACAGAGGAGCGATGGGACCGGGGGAGCTGTTTTTT
TRBV19	many	11	TRBJ2-7	TRBD1	CASSDRGRQYF	TGTGCCAGTAGTGACAGGGGTCGGCAGTACTTC
TRBV2	many	14	TRBJ2-1	TRBD2	CASVLAALLDEQFF	TGTGCCAGCGTCCTAGCGGCCCTGTTAGATGAGCAGTTCTTC
TRBV3-1	few	13	TRBJ1-1	.	CASIAPQGIEAFF	TGTGCCAGCATCGCACCCCAGGGTATAGAAGCTTTCTTT
TRBV11-2	.	16	TRBJ2-2	TRBD2	CASSRRGAGDTGELFF	TGTGCCAGCAGCCGCCGCGGGGCGGGAGACACCGGGGAGCTGTTTTTT
TRBV7-8	many	18	TRBJ2-3	.	CASSRRTVTMGSTDTQYF	TGTGCCAGCAGCCGCCGGACTGTCACCATGGGGAGCACAGATACGCAGTATTTT
TRBV25-1	few	15	TRBJ2-3	TRBD2	CASSDREAGRHTQYF	TGTGCCAGCAGTGACCGGGAGGCAGGGCGTCACACGCAGTATTTT
TRBV7-6	few	13	TRBJ1-1	.	CASSLMAMTEAFF	TGTGCCAGCAGCTTAATGGCAATGACTGAAGCTTTCTTT
TRBV29-1	few	13	TRBJ2-7	TRBD2	CSVRLAAYYEQYF	TGCAGCGTCAGACTAGCGGCTTACTACGAGCAGTACTTC
TRBV7-9	.	13	TRBJ2-5	.	CASSSTQGETQYF	TGTGCCAGCAGCTCTACCCAGGGGGAGACCCAGTACTTC
TRBV29-1	.	12	TRBJ1-1	.	CSVYRVDTEAFF	TGCAGCGTTTATAGGGTGGACACTGAAGCTTTCTTT
TRBV6-1	.	14	TRBJ1-4	.	CASIQGPSSEKLFF	TGTGCCAGCATCCAGGGACCCAGCAGTGAAAAACTGTTTTTT
TRBV11-3	few	15	TRBJ2-3	TRBD2	CASSLDGRGTDTQYF	TGTGCCAGCAGCTTAGACGGGAGGGGCACAGATACGCAGTATTTT
TRBV12-3/TRBV12-4	.	16	TRBJ1-6	.	CASSSQGNSYNSPLHF	TGTGCCAGCAGTTCCCAGGGGAACTCCTATAATTCACCCCTCCACTTT
TRBV2	.	13	TRBJ2-2	.	CASSEARGGELFF	TGTGCCAGCAGTGAAGCGCGGGGCGGGGAGCTGTTTTTT
TRBV6-1	.	13	TRBJ2-1	.	CASGLAEDNEQFF	TGTGCCAGCGGATTAGCGGAGGACAATGAGCAGTTCTTC
TRBV19	.	13	TRBJ2-2	.	CASSRMDTGELFF	TGTGCCAGTAGTAGGATGGACACCGGGGAGCTGTTTTTT
TRBV4-3	.	16	TRBJ2-3	TRBD2	CASSQGGGPRTDTQYF	TGCGCCAGCAGCCAAGGGGGAGGGCCCCGCACAGATACGCAGTATTTT
TRBV9	.	14	TRBJ1-2	.	CASSAYEKNRYYTF	TGTGCCAGCAGCGCATACGAGAAGAACAGGTACTACACCTTC
TRBV11-3	many	15	TRBJ2-4	.	CASTLGLGAKNIQYF	TGTGCCAGCACCCTGGGGTTAGGGGCCAAAAACATTCAGTACTTC
TRBV20-1	few	16	TRBJ1-5	.	CSARRSGEYSNQPQHF	TGCAGTGCCCGGAGGTCGGGGGAATATAGCAATCAGCCCCAGCATTTT
TRBV18	few	13	TRBJ2-5	.	CASSGGGEETQYF	TGTGCCAGCTCAGGCGGAGGCGAAGAGACCCAGTACTTC
TRBV5-1	.	14	TRBJ1-2	.	CASSLAGGGYGYTF	TGCGCCAGCAGCTTGGCTGGGGGTGGCTATGGCTACACCTTC
TRBV3-1	.	12	TRBJ1-4	.	CASSRIGEKLFF	TGTGCCAGCAGCCGTATCGGTGAAAAACTGTTTTTT
TRBV27	few	16	TRBJ2-1	TRBD1	CASSLGDRGGFDEQFF	TGTGCCAGCAGTTTGGGGGACAGGGGCGGTTTCGATGAGCAGTTCTTC
TRBV5-1	.	16	TRBJ2-7	TRBD1	CASSPEGGTGEFEQYF	TGCGCCAGCAGCCCGGAGGGGGGGACAGGGGAATTCGAGCAGTACTTC
TRBV6-1	few	14	TRBJ2-5	.	CASRGGLDQETQYF	TGTGCCAGCAGAGGAGGGCTGGACCAAGAGACCCAGTACTTC
TRBV12-3/TRBV12-4	many	13	TRBJ2-5	.	CASSRSPAKTQYF	TGTGCCAGCAGTAGAAGTCCAGCGAAGACCCAGTACTTC
TRBV5-1	many	15	TRBJ2-1	TRBD2	CASSLAASGYNEQFF	TGCGCCAGCAGCTTGGCGGCTAGCGGTTACAATGAGCAGTTCTTC
TRBV20-1	.	13	TRBJ1-2	TRBD1	CSARAGGSYGYTF	TGCAGTGCTAGAGCAGGGGGGTCGTATGGCTACACCTTC
TRBV28	.	14	TRBJ2-7	TRBD1	CASFRPGQSYEQYF	TGTGCCAGCTTCCGACCGGGACAGAGCTACGAGCAGTACTTC
TRBV12-3/TRBV12-4	.	14	TRBJ1-1	.	CASSLDSGLTEAFF	TGTGCCAGCAGTTTAGATTCAGGGCTCACTGAAGCTTTCTTT
TRBV10-1	few	16	TRBJ2-3	TRBD2	CASSESRLGGTDTQYF	TGCGCCAGCAGTGAGTCCCGGCTGGGAGGGACAGATACGCAGTATTTT
TRBV20-1	.	15	TRBJ2-3	TRBD2	CSANLAGGNTDTQYF	TGCAGTGCTAACCTAGCGGGAGGTAACACAGATACGCAGTATTTT
TRBV24-1	.	17	TRBJ2-1	.	CATSDRVGYDNVNEQFF	TGTGCCACCAGTGATAGGGTAGGCTACGATAACGTGAATGAGCAGTTCTTC
TRBV3-1	many	14	TRBJ2-7	.	CASSANRASYEQYF	TGTGCCAGCAGCGCTAACAGGGCGAGCTACGAGCAGTACTTC
TRBV14	few	15	TRBJ2-4	TRBD2	CASSQDRAGLAGALF	TGTGCCAGCAGCCAAGATCGTGCGGGACTAGCGGGAGCCCTTTTC
TRBV12-3/TRBV12-4	.	14	TRBJ2-2	TRBD2	CASSLYGGTGELFF	TGTGCCAGCAGTTTATACGGGGGGACCGGGGAGCTGTTTTTT
TRBV12-3/TRBV12-4	.	17	TRBJ1-5	TRBD1	CASSFRGTVYSNQPQHF	TGTGCCAGCAGTTTTAGGGGGACAGTTTATAGCAATCAGCCCCAGCATTTT
TRBV4-1	few	17	TRBJ2-1	TRBD2	CASRRLAGGRRYNEQFF	TGCGCCAGCAGACGACTAGCGGGAGGGCGGAGGTACAATGAGCAGTTCTTC